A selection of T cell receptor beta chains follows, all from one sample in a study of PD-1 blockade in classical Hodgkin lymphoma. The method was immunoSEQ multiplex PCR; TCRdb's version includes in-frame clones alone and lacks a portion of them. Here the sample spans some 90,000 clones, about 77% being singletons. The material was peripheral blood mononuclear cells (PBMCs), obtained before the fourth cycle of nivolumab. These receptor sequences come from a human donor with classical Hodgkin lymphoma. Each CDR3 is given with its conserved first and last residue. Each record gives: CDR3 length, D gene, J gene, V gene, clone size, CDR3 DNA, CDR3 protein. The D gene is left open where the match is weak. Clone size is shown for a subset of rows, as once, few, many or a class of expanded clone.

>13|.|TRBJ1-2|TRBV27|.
TGTGCCAGCAGTTTTCGGGGTAACTATGGCTACACCTTC
CASSFRGNYGYTF
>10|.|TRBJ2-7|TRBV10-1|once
TGCGCCGGCTCTGACCGGGAGCAGTACTTC
CAGSDREQYF
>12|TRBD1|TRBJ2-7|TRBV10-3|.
TGTGCCATCAGTGAGTCGGGACAGGTATGGCGCTTC
CAISESGQVWRF
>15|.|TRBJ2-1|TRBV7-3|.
TGTGCCAGCAGCCCGCGACTCTCGTCCTACAATGAGCAGTTCTTC
CASSPRLSSYNEQFF
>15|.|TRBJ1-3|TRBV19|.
TGTGCCAGTAGTATATCCGCGCAGGACGGAAACACCATATATTTT
CASSISAQDGNTIYF
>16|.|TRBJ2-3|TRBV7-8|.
TGTGCCAGCACCCAGGGGGCGGGAGGGAGCACAGATACGCAGTATTTT
CASTQGAGGSTDTQYF
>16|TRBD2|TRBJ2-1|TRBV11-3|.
TGTGCCAGCAGCCGGACTAGCGGGGGGGTCTACAATGAGCAGTTCTTC
CASSRTSGGVYNEQFF
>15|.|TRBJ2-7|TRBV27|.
TGTGCCAGCAGTCCCCTGGGAGCCTATACCTACGAGCAGTACTTC
CASSPLGAYTYEQYF
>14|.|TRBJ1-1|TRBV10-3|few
TGTGCCATCAGTGAAAACGGACAGAACCTTGAAGCTTTCTTT
CAISENGQNLEAFF
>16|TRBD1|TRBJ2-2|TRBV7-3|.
TGTGCCAGCAGCATCGACAGGGGCTTATACACCGGGGAGCTGTTTTTT
CASSIDRGLYTGELFF
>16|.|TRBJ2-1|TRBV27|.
TGTGCCAGCCACATCGGGACTAAAGGGGGTTACAATGAGCAGTTCTTC
CASHIGTKGGYNEQFF
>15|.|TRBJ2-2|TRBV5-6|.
TGTGCCAGCAGCTTGGGGACAGAATACACCGGGGAGCTGTTTTTT
CASSLGTEYTGELFF
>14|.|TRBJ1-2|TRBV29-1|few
TGCAGCGCCCAAGGGGAAGGGGTAACTCTTGGCTACACCTTC
CSAQGEGVTLGYTF
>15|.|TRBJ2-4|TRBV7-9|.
TGTGCCAGCAGCGGCGCGGCTCTGGCCAAAAACATTCAGTACTTC
CASSGAALAKNIQYF
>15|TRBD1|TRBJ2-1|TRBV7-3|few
TGTGCCAGCAGCCCCTGGACAGGGTCCTACAATGAGCAGTTCTTC
CASSPWTGSYNEQFF
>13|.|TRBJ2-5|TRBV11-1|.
TGTGCCAGCAGCCCTAGCCTTGGGGAGACCCAGTACTTC
CASSPSLGETQYF
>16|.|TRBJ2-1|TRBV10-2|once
TGCGCCAGCAGCCCCTACAGGACCGTTACCTACAATGAGCAGTTCTTC
CASSPYRTVTYNEQFF
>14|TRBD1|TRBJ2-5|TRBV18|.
TGTGCCAGCTCACCAACAGGGGTCCAAGAGACCCAGTACTTC
CASSPTGVQETQYF
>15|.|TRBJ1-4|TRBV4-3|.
TGCGCCAGCAGCCCTATGACAGACAGAGGGGAAAAACTGTTTTTT
CASSPMTDRGEKLFF
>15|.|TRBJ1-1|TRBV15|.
TGTGCCACCAGCAGAGTAGACTGGGGGAACACTGAAGCTTTCTTT
CATSRVDWGNTEAFF
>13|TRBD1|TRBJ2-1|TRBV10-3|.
TGTGCCATCAGGGGACAGGCCGGGGATGAGCAGTTCTTC
CAIRGQAGDEQFF
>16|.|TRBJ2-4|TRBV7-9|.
TGTGCCAGCAGCTGGAGTCAGGGCCTAGCCAAAAACATTCAGTACTTC
CASSWSQGLAKNIQYF
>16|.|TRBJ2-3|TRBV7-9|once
TGTGCCAGCAGCCGCCTGGGGAGCGGGTTCACAGATACGCAGTATTTT
CASSRLGSGFTDTQYF
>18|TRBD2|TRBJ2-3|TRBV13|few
TGTGCCAGCAGCTTACACCTAGGACTAGCGGAAAACACAGATACGCAGTATTTT
CASSLHLGLAENTDTQYF
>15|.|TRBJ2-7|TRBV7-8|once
TGTGCCAGCAGCTTAGGGGTGGGGGACACCTACGAGCAGTACTTC
CASSLGVGDTYEQYF
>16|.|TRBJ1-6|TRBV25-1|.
TGTGCCAGCAGTGATGGACGGAGCTCCTATAATTCACCCCTCCACTTT
CASSDGRSSYNSPLHF
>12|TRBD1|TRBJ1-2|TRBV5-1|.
TGCGCCAGCAGCTTGAGGGACAGTGGCTACACCTTC
CASSLRDSGYTF
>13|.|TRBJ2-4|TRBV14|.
TGTGCCAGCAGCCCCGGGAACGTAGGGATTCAGTACTTC
CASSPGNVGIQYF
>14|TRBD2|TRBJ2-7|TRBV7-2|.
TGTGCCAGCAGCGGGGGACTAGCGGTACACGAGCAGTACTTC
CASSGGLAVHEQYF
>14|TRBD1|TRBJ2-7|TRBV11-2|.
TGTGCCAGCAGCTTTACTACAGGGGTCTACGAGCAGTACTTC
CASSFTTGVYEQYF
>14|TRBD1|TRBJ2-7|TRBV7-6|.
TGTGCCAGCAGCTTAGAGAACAGGGGGTACGAGCAGTACTTC
CASSLENRGYEQYF
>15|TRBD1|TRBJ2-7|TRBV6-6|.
TGTGCCAGCACCCCACGGGGACAGGGAGGGTACGAGCAGTACTTC
CASTPRGQGGYEQYF
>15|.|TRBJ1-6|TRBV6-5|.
TGTGCCAGCCTCCAGTGGCAGGGCAATAATTCACCCCTCCACTTT
CASLQWQGNNSPLHF
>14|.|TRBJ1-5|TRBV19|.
TGTGCCAGTGCAACATTCGGCGAGAGTCAGCCCCAGCATTTT
CASATFGESQPQHF
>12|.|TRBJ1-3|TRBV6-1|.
TGTGCCAGCACCGAGGAGGGAAACACCATATATTTT
CASTEEGNTIYF
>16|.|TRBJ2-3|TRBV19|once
TGTGCCAGTAGTATAGAGATCGTAGCCGGCACAGATACGCAGTATTTT
CASSIEIVAGTDTQYF
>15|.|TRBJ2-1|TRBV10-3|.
TGTGCCATCAGTGAGAGGGGGGGGTTCTACAATGAGCAGTTCTTC
CAISERGGFYNEQFF
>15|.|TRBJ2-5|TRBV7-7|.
TGTGCTAGCAGCTTAGCGCGCCAGGGATGGGAGACCCAGTACTTC
CASSLARQGWETQYF
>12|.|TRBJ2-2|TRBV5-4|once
TGTGCCAGCAGCTTCAGCACCGGGGAGCTGTTTTTT
CASSFSTGELFF
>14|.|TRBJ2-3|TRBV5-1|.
TGCGCCAGCAGCTTGGAGCCTAGCACAGATACGCAGTATTTT
CASSLEPSTDTQYF
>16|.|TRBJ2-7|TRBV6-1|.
TGTGCCAGCAGTGAATTTTATGGCGGGCCGGCCTACGAGCAGTACTTC
CASSEFYGGPAYEQYF
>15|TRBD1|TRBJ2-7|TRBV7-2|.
TGTGCCAGCAGCTTACTCGGGACAGGGGGTCACGAGCAGTACTTC
CASSLLGTGGHEQYF
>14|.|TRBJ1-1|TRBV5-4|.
TGTGCCAGCAGCCCCGGCGAGAGGAACACTGAAGCTTTCTTT
CASSPGERNTEAFF
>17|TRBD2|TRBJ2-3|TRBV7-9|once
TGTGCCAGCAGCTTAGGAGTGGCTAGCGGGGTAACAGATACGCAGTATTTT
CASSLGVASGVTDTQYF
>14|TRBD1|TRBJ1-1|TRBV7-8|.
TGTGCCAGCAGCCCGGGACAGGGGAACACTGAAGCTTTCTTT
CASSPGQGNTEAFF
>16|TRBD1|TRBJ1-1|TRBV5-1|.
TGCGCCAGCAGCTTCCTAGACAGGGGATGGGGCACTGAAGCTTTCTTT
CASSFLDRGWGTEAFF
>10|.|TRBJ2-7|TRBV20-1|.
TGCAGTGCTAAGGGCCACGAGCAGTACTTC
CSAKGHEQYF
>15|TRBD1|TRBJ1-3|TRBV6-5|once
TGTGCCAGCAGAACAGGACAGGGCTCTGGAAACACCATATATTTT
CASRTGQGSGNTIYF
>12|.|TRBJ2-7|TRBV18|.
TGTGCCAGCTCACCCGCGCGTTACGAGCAGTACTTC
CASSPARYEQYF
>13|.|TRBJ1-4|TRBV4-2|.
TGTGCCAGCAGCCAAGACACTGGTGAAAAACTGTTTTTT
CASSQDTGEKLFF